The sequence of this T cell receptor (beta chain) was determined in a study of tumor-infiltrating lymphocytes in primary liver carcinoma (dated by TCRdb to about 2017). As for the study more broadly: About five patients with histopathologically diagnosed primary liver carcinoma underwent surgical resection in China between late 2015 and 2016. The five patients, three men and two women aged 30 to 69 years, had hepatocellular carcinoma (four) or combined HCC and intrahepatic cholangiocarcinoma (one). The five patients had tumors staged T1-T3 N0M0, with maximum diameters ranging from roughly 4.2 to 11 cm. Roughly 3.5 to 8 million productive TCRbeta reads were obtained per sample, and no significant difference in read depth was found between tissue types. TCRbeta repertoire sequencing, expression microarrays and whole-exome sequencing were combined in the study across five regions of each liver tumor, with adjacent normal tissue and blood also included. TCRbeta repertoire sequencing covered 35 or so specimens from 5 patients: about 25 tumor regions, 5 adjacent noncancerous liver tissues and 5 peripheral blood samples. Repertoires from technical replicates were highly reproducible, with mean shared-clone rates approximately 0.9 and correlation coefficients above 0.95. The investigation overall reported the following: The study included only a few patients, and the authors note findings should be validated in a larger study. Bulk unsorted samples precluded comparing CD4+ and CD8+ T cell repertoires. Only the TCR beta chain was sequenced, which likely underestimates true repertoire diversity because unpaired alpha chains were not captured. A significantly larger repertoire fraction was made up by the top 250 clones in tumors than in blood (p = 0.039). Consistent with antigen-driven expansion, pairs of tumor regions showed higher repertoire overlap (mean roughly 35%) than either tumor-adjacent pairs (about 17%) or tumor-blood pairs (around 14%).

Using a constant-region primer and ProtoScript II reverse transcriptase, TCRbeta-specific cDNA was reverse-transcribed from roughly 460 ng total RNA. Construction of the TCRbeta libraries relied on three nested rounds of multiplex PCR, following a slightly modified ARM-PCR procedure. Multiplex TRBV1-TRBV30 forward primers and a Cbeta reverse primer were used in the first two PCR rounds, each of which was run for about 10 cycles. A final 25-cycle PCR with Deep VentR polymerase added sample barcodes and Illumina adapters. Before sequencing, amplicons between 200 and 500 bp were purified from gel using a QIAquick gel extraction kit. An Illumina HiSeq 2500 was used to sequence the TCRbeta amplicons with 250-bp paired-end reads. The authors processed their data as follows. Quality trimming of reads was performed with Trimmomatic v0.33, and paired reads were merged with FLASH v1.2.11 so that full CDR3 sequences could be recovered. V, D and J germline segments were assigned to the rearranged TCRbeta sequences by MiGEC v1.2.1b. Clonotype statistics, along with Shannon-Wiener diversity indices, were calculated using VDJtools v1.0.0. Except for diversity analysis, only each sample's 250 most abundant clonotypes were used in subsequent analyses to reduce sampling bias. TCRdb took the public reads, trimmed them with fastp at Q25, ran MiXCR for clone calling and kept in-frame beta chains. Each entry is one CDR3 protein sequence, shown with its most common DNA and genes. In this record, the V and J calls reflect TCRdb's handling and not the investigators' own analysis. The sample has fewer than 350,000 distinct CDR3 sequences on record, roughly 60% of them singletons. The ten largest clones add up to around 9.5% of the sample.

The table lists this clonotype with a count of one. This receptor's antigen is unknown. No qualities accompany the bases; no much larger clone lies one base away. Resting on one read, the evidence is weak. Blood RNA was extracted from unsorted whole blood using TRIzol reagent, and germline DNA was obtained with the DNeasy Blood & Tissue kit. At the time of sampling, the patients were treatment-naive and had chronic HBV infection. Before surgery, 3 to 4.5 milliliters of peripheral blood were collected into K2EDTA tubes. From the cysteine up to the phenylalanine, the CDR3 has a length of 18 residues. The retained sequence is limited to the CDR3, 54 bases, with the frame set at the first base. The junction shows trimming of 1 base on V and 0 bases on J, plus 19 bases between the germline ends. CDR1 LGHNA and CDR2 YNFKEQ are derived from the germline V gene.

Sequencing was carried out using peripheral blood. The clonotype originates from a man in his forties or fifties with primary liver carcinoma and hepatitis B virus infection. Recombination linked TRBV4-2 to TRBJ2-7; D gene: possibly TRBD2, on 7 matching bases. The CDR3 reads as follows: CASSQGTGGSVSSYEQYF. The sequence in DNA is TGTGCCAGCAGCCAAGGGACGGGGGGCAGTGTGAGCTCCTACGAGCAGTACTTC.